These T cell receptor beta chains were read from a single sample in a study of blood T cells in healthy people across ages. In TCRdb, the 5' RACE reads were re-called with MiXCR into one record per CDR3 protein. The table lists 850,000 to 1,000,000 distinct CDR3 sequences, about 44% of them singletons, with roughly 13% in the top ten. Sequencing was done on a sample of blood. These receptors originate from a man aged 30 to 39 in good health. Both conserved end residues are part of each CDR3. D genes are given only for firm matches. Clone size is not always given. Where it is, it says once, few, many or a class for expanded clones.

D gene	clone size	V gene	J gene	CDR3 DNA	CDR3 protein
TRBD2	few	TRBV7-6	TRBJ2-3	TGTGCCAGCAGCTTAATACTAGCGGCCACAGATACGCAGTATTTT	CASSLILAATDTQYF
NA	few	TRBV29-1	TRBJ2-5	TGCAGCGTTGAATGGGCAGGGAAGGAGACCCAGTACTTC	CSVEWAGKETQYF
NA	many	TRBV12-3/TRBV12-4	TRBJ1-2	TGTGCCAGCAGCAACTCAGGGAGCTATGGCTACACCTTC	CASSNSGSYGYTF
NA	few	TRBV5-1	TRBJ2-7	TGCGCCAGCGGCTACAGCCTGAATGAGCAGTACTTC	CASGYSLNEQYF
NA	many	TRBV11-3	TRBJ2-7	TGTGCCAGCACCGGGGGAGCCGAGCAGTACTTC	CASTGGAEQYF
NA	NA	TRBV6-5	TRBJ1-5	TGTGCCAGCAGGCGACAGGCGAGAAGCAATCAGCCCCAGCATTTT	CASRRQARSNQPQHF
NA	NA	TRBV6-2/TRBV6-3	TRBJ2-7	TGTGCCAGCAGTTACTCGATGCCGAGCGGCGAGTACGAGCAGTACTTC	CASSYSMPSGEYEQYF
NA	NA	TRBV5-5	TRBJ2-7	TGTGCCAGCAGCACCTTTGGGGCCGACTGCGAGCAGTACTTC	CASSTFGADCEQYF
TRBD1	NA	TRBV20-1	TRBJ1-2	TGCAGTGCCCCTACCGGGACAGGGGGCGGCTACACCTTC	CSAPTGTGGGYTF
NA	few	TRBV6-5	TRBJ1-1	TGTGCCAGCAGTTACTCCGTAGGGAAGGGGAACACTGAAGCTTTCTTT	CASSYSVGKGNTEAFF
NA	NA	TRBV6-1	TRBJ2-3	TGTGCCAGCGCCTCAAGAGCCGTAGGCAGGGGCACAGATACGCAGTATTTT	CASASRAVGRGTDTQYF
TRBD1	many	TRBV20-1	TRBJ2-7	TGCAGTGCTCCCGGGACAGGATACGAGCAGTACTTC	CSAPGTGYEQYF
TRBD1	NA	TRBV4-1	TRBJ1-4	TGCGCCAGCAGCCAAGATCAAGACAGGGTACTGTTTTTT	CASSQDQDRVLFF
TRBD1	few	TRBV28	TRBJ1-5	TGTGCCAGCAGTTTCCCTCCCGGGACAGGGAATCAGCCCCAGCATTTT	CASSFPPGTGNQPQHF